The TCR beta chain under discussion was sequenced for a study of radiotherapy plus CTLA-4 blockade in lung cancer. Study information: The study recorded objective responses in less than 20% of patients and disease control in 25% to 35%.

Data came from immunoSEQ multiplex PCR; TCRdb stores just in-frame clones and leaves some out. The table records 55,000 to 80,000 clones, more than 75% of them present only once. Germline V CDR1 and CDR2: SGDLS, YYNGEE. Deletions cut 0 bases from V and 1 base from J, with 7 bases between. The CDR3 has 14 amino acids. About this clone: Its antigen remains unknown.

Points from the study as a whole: The authors reported that early blood T cell clone dynamics, with interferon-beta, best predicted response. Expansion of tumor-derived TCR clones was observed in blood after radiotherapy plus ipilimumab.

The clonotype comes from a human donor with non-small cell lung cancer that progressed on radiotherapy plus ipilimumab. This material consisted of peripheral blood, taken from a patient treated with radiotherapy plus ipilimumab. V gene TRBV9 combines with J gene TRBJ1-1; TRBD1 might be the D (5 bases). CDR3 region: CASSVGQTNTEAFF. The CDR3 bases are TGTGCCAGCAGCGTAGGACAGACGAACACTGAAGCTTTCTTT.